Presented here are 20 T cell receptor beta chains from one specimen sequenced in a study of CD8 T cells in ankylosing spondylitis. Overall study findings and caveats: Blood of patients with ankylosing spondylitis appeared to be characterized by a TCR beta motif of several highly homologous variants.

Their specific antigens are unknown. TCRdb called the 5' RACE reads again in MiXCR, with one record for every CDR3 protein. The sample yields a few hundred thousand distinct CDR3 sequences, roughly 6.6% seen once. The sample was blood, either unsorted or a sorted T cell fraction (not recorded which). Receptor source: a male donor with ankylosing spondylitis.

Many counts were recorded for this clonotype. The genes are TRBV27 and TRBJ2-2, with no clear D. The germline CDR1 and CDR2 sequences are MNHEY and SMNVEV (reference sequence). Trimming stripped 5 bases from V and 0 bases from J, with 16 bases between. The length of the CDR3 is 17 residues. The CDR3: CASSPYRATANTGELFF. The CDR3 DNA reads TGTGCCAGCAGTCCCTACCGGGCGACTGCGAACACCGGGGAGCTGTTTTTT.

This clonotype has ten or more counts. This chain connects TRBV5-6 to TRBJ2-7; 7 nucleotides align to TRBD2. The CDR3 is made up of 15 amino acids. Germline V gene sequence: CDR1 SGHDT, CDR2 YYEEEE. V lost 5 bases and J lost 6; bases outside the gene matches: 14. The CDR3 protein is CASSSPWEGNAEQYF. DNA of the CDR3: TGTGCCAGCAGTAGCCCCTGGGAGGGGAACGCCGAGCAGTACTTC. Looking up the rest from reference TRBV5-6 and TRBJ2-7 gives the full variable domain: DAGVTQSPTHLIKTRGQQVTLRCSPKSGHDTVSWYQQALGQGPQFIFQYYEEEERQRGNFPDRFSGHQFPNYSSELNVNALLLGDSALYLCASSSPWEGNAEQYFGPGTRLTVT.

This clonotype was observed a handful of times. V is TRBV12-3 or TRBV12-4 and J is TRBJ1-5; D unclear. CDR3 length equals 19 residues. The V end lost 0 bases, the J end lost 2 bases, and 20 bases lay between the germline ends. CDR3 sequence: CASSLAQGSRTAGNQPQHF. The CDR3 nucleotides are TGTGCCAGCAGTTTAGCGCAAGGGTCGCGAACAGCCGGCAATCAGCCCCAGCATTTT.

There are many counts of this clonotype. For the CDR3, the DNA is TGTGCCAGCAGCCCCGGGACTAGGCCCTACGAGCAGTACTTC. Its protein product is CASSPGTRPYEQYF. The rearrangement joins TRBV28 to TRBJ2-7, with 8 bases that match TRBD2. The CDR3 extends over 14 amino acids. Germline CDR1 is MDHEN and CDR2 is SYDVKM. Trimming cost V 6 bases and J 2 bases; bases outside gene matches: 6.

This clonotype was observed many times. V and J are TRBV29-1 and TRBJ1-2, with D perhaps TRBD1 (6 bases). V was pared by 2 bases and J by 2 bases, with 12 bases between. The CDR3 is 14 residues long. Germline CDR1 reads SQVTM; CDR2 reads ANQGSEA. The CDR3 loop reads CSVELDRLNYGYTF. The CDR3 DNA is TGCAGCGTTGAATTAGACAGGCTGAACTATGGCTACACCTTC.

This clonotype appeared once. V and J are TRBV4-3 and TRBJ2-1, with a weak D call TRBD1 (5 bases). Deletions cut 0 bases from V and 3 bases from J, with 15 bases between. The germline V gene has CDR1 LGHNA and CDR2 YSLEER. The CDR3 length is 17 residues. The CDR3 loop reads CASSQDVGVRGYNEQFF. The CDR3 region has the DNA TGCGCCAGCAGCCAAGATGTAGGGGTAAGGGGCTACAATGAGCAGTTCTTC.

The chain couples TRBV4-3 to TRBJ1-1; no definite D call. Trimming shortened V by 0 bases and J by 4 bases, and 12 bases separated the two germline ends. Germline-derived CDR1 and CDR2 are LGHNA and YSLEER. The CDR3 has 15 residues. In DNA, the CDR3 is TGCGCCAGCAGCCAAGAACTGGGGTTCGTCACTGAAGCTTTCTTT. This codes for CASSQELGFVTEAFF.

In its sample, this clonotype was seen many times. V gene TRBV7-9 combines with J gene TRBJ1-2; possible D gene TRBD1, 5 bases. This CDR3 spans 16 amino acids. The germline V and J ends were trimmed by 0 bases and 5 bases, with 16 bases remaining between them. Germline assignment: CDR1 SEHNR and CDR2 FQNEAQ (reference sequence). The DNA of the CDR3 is TGTGCCAGCAGCTTAGCCCCGTCAGGGAAGGGGTATGGCTACACCTTC. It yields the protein CASSLAPSGKGYGYTF.

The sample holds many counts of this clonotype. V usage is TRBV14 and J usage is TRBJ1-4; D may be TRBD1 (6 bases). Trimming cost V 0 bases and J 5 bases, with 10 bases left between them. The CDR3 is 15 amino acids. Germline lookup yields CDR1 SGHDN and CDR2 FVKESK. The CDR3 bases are TGTGCCAGCAGCCAAGATAGGGGGGGGAATGAAAAACTGTTTTTT. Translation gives CASSQDRGGNEKLFF.

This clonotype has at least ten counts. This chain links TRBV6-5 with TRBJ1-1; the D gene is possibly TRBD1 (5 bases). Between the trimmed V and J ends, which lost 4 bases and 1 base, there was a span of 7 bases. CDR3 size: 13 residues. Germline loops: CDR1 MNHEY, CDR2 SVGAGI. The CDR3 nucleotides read TGTGCCAGCAGTTCGACAGAGAACACTGAAGCTTTCTTT. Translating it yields CASSSTENTEAFF.

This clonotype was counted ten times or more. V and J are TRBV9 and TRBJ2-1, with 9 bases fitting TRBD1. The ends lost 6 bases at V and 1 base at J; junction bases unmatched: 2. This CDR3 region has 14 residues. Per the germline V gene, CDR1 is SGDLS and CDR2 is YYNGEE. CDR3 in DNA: TGTGCCAGCAACGGACAGGGGTCCTACAATGAGCAGTTCTTC. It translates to CASNGQGSYNEQFF.

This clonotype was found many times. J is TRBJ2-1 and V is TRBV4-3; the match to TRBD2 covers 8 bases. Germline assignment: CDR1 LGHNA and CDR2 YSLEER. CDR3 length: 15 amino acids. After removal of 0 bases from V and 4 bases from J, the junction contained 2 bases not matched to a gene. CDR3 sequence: CASSQDLAGYNEQFF. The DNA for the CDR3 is TGCGCCAGCAGCCAAGACCTAGCGGGTTACAATGAGCAGTTCTTC.

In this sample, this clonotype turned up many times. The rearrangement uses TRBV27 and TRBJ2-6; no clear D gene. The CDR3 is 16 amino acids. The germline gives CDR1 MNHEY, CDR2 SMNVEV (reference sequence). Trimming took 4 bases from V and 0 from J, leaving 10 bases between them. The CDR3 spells CASSSRPISGANVLTF. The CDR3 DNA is TGTGCCAGCAGTTCACGACCGATCTCTGGGGCCAACGTCCTGACTTTC.

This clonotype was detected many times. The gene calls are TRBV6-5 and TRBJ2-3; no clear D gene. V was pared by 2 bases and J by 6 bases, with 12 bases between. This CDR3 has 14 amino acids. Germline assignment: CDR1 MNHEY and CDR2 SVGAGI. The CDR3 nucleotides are TGTGCCAGCAGTTACACCCCGACAACCGATACGCAGTATTTT. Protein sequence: CASSYTPTTDTQYF.

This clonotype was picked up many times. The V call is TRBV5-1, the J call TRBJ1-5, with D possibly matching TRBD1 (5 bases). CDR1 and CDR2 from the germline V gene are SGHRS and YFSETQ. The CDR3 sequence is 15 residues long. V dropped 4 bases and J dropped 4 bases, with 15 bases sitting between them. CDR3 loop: CASSPAGLKNQPQHF. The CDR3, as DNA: TGCGCCAGCAGCCCCGCAGGGCTAAAAAATCAGCCCCAGCATTTT.

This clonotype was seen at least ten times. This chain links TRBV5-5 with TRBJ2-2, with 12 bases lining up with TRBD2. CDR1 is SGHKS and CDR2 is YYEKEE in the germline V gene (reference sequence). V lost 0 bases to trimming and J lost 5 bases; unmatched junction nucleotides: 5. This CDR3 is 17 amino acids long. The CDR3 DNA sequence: TGTGCCAGCAGCTTGGGACTAGCGGGAGTTTATACCGGGGAGCTGTTTTTT. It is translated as CASSLGLAGVYTGELFF.

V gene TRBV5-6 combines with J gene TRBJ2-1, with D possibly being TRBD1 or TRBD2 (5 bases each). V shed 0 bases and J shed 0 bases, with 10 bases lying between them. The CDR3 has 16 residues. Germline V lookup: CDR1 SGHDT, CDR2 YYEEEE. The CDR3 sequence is CASSLGGTSSYNEQFF. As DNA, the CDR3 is TGTGCCAGCAGCTTGGGAGGGACGAGCTCCTACAATGAGCAGTTCTTC.

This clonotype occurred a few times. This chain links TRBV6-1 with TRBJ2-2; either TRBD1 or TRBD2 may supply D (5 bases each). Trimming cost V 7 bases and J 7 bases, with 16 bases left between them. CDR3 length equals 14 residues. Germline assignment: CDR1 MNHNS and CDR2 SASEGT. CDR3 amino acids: CASKTPGRIGELFF. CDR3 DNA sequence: TGTGCCAGCAAGACCCCGGGACGGATCGGGGAGCTGTTTTTT.

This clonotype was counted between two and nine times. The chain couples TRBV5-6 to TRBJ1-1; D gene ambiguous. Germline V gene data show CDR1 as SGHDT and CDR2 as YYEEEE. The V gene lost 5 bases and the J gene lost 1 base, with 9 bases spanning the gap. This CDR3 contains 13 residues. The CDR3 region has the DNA TGTGCCAGCAGTGAAGAGACGAACACTGAAGCTTTCTTT. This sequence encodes CASSEETNTEAFF.

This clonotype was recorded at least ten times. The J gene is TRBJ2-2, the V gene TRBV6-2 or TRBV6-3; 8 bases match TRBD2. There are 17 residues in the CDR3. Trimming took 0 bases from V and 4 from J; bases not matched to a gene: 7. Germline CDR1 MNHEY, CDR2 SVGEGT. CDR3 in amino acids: CASSYSWLAGVTGELFF. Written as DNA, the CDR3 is TGTGCCAGCAGTTACTCGTGGCTAGCGGGTGTCACCGGGGAGCTGTTTTTT.